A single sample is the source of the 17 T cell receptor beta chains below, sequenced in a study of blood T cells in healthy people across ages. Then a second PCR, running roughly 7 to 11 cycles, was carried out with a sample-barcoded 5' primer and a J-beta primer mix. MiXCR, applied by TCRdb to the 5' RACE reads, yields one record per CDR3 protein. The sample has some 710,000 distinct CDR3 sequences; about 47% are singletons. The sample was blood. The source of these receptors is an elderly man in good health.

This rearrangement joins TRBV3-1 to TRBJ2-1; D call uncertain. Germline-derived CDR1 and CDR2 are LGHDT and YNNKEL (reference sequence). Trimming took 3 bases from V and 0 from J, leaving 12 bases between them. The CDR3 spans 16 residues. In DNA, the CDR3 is TGTGCCAGCAGCCATTGGACCGGGCCCTCCTACAATGAGCAGTTCTTC. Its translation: CASSHWTGPSYNEQFF.

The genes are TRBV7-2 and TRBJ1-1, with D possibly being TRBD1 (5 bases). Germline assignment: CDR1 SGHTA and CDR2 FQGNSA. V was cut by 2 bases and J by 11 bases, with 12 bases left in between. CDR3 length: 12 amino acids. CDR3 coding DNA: TGTGCCAGCAGCTTAAATCCGGGGGGGGCTTTCTTT. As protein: CASSLNPGGAFF.

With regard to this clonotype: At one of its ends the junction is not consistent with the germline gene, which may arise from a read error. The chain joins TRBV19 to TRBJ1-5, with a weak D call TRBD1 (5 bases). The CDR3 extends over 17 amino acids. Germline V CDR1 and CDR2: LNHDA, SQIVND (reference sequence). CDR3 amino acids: CASSILSGPRENQPRHF. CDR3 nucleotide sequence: TGTGCCAGTAGTATTCTGTCGGGACCGAGGGAGAATCAGCCCCGGCATTTT.

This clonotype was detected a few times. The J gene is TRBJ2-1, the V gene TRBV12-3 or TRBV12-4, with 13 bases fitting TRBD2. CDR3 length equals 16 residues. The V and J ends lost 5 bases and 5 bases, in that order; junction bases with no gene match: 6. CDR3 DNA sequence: TGTGCCAGCAGTAAAGGACTAGCGGGAGTTAACAATGAGCAGTTCTTC. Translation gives CASSKGLAGVNNEQFF.

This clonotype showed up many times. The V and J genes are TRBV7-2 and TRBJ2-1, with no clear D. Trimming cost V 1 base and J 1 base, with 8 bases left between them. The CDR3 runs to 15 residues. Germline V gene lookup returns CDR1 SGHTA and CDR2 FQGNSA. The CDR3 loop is CASSLEGRSYNEQFF. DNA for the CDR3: TGTGCCAGCAGCTTAGAAGGACGGTCCTACAATGAGCAGTTCTTC.

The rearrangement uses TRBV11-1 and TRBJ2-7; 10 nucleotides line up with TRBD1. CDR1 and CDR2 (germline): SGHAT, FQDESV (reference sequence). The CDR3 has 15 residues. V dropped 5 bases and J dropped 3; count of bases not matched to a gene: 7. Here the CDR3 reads CASSLHRDRGYEQYF. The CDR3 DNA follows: TGTGCCAGCAGCCTACACCGGGACAGGGGCTACGAGCAGTACTTC.

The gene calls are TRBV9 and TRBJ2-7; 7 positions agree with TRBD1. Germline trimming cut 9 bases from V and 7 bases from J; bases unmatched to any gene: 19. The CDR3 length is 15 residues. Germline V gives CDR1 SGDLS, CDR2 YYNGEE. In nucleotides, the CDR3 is TGTGCCATCCGGGAAGAAGACGACAGGGAAATAGAGCAGTACTTC. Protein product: CAIREEDDREIEQYF.

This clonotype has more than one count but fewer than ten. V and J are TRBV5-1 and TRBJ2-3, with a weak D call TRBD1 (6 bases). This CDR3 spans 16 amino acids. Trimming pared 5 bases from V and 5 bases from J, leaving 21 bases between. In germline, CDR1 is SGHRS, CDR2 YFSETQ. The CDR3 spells CASSSPGHNLKDTQYF. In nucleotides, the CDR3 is TGCGCCAGCAGTTCCCCGGGACATAACTTAAAAGATACGCAGTATTTT.

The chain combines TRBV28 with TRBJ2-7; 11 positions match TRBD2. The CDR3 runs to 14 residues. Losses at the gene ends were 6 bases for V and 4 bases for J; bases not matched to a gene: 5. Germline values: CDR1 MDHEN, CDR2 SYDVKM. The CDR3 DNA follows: TGTGCCAGCAGACCCGGGACTAGCGGATACGAGCAGTACTTC. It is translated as CASRPGTSGYEQYF.

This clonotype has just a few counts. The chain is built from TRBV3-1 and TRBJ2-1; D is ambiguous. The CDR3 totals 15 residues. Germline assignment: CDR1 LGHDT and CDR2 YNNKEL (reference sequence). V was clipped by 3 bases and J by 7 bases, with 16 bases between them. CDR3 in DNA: TGTGCCAGCAGCCAGGACCCTCTAGTATGGAATGAGCAGTTCTTC. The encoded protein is CASSQDPLVWNEQFF.

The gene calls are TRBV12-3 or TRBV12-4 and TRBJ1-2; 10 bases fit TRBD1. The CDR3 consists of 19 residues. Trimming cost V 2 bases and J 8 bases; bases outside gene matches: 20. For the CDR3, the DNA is TGTGCCAGCAGTTTAACGGGACTGGGACAGGGGAAGGGGAGAAGCGGCTACACCTTC. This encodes CASSLTGLGQGKGRSGYTF.

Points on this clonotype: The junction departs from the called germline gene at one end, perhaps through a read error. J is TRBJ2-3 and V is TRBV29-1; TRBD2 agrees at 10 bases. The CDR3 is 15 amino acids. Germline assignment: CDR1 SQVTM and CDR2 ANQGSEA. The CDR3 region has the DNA TGCAGCGTAATCCTAGCGGGAGATAGGACAGATGCGCAGTATTTT. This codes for CSVILAGDRTDAQYF.

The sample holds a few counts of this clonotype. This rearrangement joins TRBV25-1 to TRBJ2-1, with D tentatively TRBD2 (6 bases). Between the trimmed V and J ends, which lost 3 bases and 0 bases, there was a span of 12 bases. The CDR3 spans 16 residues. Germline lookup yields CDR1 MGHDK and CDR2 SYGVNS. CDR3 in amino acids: CASSDYRDSSYNEQFF. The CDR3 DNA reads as TGTGCCAGCAGTGATTACCGGGACTCCTCCTACAATGAGCAGTTCTTC.

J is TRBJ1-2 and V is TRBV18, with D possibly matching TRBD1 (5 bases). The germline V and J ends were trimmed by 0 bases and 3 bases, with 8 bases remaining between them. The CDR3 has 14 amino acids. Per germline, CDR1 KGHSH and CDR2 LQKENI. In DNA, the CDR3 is TGTGCCAGCTCACCACCAGGGGCCGACTATGGCTACACCTTC. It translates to CASSPPGADYGYTF.

Here the CDR3 reads CASTDVSYNEQFF. The DNA of the CDR3 is TGTGCCAGCACTGACGTATCCTACAATGAGCAGTTCTTC. This chain links TRBV2 with TRBJ2-1; D not certain. CDR1 and CDR2 from the germline V gene are SNHLY and FYNNEI. The V end was cut by 7 bases, the J end by 1 base, with 8 bases between. The CDR3 loop spans 13 amino acids.

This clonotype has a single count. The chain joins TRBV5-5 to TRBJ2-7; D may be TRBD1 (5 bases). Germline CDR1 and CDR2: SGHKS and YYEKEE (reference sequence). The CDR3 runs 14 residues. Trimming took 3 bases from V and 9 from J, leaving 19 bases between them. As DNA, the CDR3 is TGTGCCAGCAGCTATACGATGGGGCCCGGCGGGCAGTACTTC. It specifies CASSYTMGPGGQYF.

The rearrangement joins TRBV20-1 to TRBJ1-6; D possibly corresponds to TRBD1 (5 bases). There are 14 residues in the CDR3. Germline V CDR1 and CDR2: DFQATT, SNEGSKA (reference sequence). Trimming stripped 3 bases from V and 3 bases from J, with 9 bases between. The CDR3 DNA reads TGCAGTGCTAGGGGGCAGGACTATAATTCACCCCTCCACTTT. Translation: CSARGQDYNSPLHF.